Detailed here is one T cell receptor beta chain. Its target is unknown. The sample originates from a study of T cell responses to AZD1222 COVID-19 vaccine. Study-level points and caveats: Seropositive AZD1222 recipients at baseline numbered only five or six. Clonal diversity may have been underestimated, and the donors were mostly white British, with more females than males. All repertoire sampling was performed exclusively after the peak T cell response. Nearly half of spike-specific TCRs reportedly target unmutated variant regions.

TCRdb's copy holds only in-frame clones and misses some; the assay was immunoSEQ multiplex PCR. The sample gives 100,000 to 150,000 clones, roughly 85% of which show up once; over 15% is in the top ten. Trimming took 4 bases from V and 4 from J, leaving 8 bases between them. The CDR3 has 13 amino acids. The V gene's germline CDR1 is LGHDT and CDR2 YNNKEL (reference sequence). The sample was peripheral blood, taken on day 0 of MenACWY control vaccination. The V gene is TRBV3-1 (or the pseudogene TRBV3-2), the J gene TRBJ1-3, with a weak D call TRBD1 (5 bases). This clonotype was sampled from an adult in good health. CDR3 sequence reads: CASSPGTGNTIYF. For the CDR3, the DNA is TGTGCCAGCAGCCCCGGGACCGGAAACACCATATATTTT.